The present T cell receptor beta chain was sequenced within a study of CD8 T cells in Susac syndrome. Random-hexamer reverse transcription was applied to about 0.45 to 1 ug RNA. Amplification of TCR beta CDR3 used immunoSEQ multiplex PCR across 54 Vbeta and 13 Jbeta. One entry per CDR3 protein results from TCRdb running MiXCR on the immunoSEQ multiplex PCR reads. The sample consists of under 200,000 distinct CDR3 sequences, 85% to 95% of them appearing once. Trimming cost V 6 bases and J 4 bases, with 9 bases left between them. CDR1 is SEHNR, CDR2 FQNEAQ, per germline (reference sequence). The CDR3 contains 12 residues. Sequencing of TCR beta was carried out in blood CD8+ and CD4+ T cells. Healthy donors acted as controls, with matching for age and sex. CD8+ and CD4+ T cells were negatively isolated; TEMRA cells were FACS-enriched.

The chain joins TRBV7-9 to TRBJ2-5, with D unclear. The material sequenced was CD4+ T cells from PBMCs. The source is a human donor in good health. In DNA, the CDR3 is TGTGCCAGCAGTTTACTCCCAGAGACCCAGTACTTC. This translates into CASSLLPETQYF.